This T cell receptor beta chain is from a study of blood T cells in healthy people across ages. Study conclusions and caveats: Using unsorted PBMCs precluded a conclusive naive versus antigen-experienced comparison. The recorded TCR beta diversity per million T cells decreased in a roughly linear manner with age.

With 3 bases clipped from V and 8 bases from J, the junction kept 10 bases outside the gene matches. Looked up from germline, CDR1 is MNHNS and CDR2 is SASEGT. The CDR3 covers 15 residues. A second about 7 to 11 cycle PCR used barcoded and J-beta primers. TCRdb itself ran the 5' RACE reads through MiXCR, one entry per CDR3 protein. The data show about 1.4 million distinct CDR3 sequences, approximately 59% seen once. The sample holds one count of this clonotype. Antigen unknown. Staff drew roughly 10 milliliters of peripheral blood from each donor. The sample comprised blood. This TCR came from a young man in good health. The gene calls are TRBV6-1 and TRBJ1-3; 7 nucleotides align to TRBD1. CDR3 bases: TGTGCCAGCAGTGAGGTTCCAGGGGGAGGGGACACCATATATTTT. As protein: CASSEVPGGGDTIYF.